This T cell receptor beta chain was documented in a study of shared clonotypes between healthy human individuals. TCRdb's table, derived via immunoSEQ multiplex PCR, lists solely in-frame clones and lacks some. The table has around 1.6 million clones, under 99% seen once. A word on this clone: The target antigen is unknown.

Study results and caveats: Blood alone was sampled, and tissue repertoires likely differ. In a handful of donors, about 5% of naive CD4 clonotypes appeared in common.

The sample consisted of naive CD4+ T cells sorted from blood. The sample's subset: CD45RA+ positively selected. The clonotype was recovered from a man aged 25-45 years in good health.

The CDR3 DNA sequence: TGTGCCAGCAGTGAAGGGGCCAGGGGCTTAGGGCCCCAGCATTTT. Translated, it gives CASSEGARGLGPQHF. The J gene is TRBJ1-5, the V gene TRBV2, with TRBD1 as a possible D gene (6 bases). Per germline, CDR1 SNHLY and CDR2 FYNNEI. The CDR3 totals 15 residues. The ends were cut back, 1 base at V and 9 bases at J, with 16 bases in the middle. Filled out from reference TRBV2 and TRBJ1-5, the complete variable domain reads EPEVTQTPSHQVTQMGQEVILRCVPISNHLYFYWYRQILGQKVEFLVSFYNNEISEKSEIFDDQFSVERPDGSNFTLKIRSTKLEDSAMYFCASSEGARGLGPQHFGDGTRLSIL.